The next 29 T cell receptor beta chains were all read from a single sample in a study of blood T cell repertoires in COVID-19. Assay used: immunoSEQ multiplex PCR; TCRdb lists only in-frame clones, some missing. The sample lists approximately 330,000 clones, nearly 90% occurring once. The sample consisted of PBMCs or T cells enriched from blood (not recorded which). The origin of the receptors is a woman younger than 45 who had recovered from COVID-19.

The gene calls are TRBV9 and TRBJ2-7, with unresolved D. This CDR3 has 15 residues. The germline V gene encodes CDR1 SGDLS and CDR2 YYNGEE. The V and J ends lost 0 bases and 0 bases respectively, with 10 bases between them. CDR3 sequence (DNA): TGTGCCAGCAGCGTAGGAGAACACAGCTCCTACGAGCAGTACTTC. Translating gives CASSVGEHSSYEQYF.

The chain employs TRBV6-5 and TRBJ2-5; D remains ambiguous. V dropped 6 bases and J dropped 4 bases, with 9 bases sitting between them. CDR3 length equals 12 residues. Germline values: CDR1 MNHEY, CDR2 SVGAGI. In DNA form, the CDR3 reads TGTGCCAGCAGAGGAGTCGGAGAGACCCAGTACTTC. This translates into CASRGVGETQYF.

The chain couples TRBV6-5 to TRBJ2-7; the match to TRBD2 covers 9 bases. With 6 bases clipped from V and 1 base from J, the junction kept 7 bases outside the gene matches. Germline V gene sequence: CDR1 MNHEY, CDR2 SVGAGI. This CDR3 is built from 15 residues. The CDR3 protein is CASRQLAGGSYEQYF. DNA of the CDR3: TGTGCCAGCAGACAACTAGCGGGTGGTTCCTACGAGCAGTACTTC.

This chain uses TRBV28 with TRBJ2-5; 7 nucleotides align to TRBD2. CDR3 length: 14 residues. Germline assignment: CDR1 MDHEN and CDR2 SYDVKM. J lost 2 bases, V lost 8 bases, and 8 bases had no gene match. CDR3 DNA sequence: TGTGCCAGCCATCGGGCGGGAGTTCAAGAGACCCAGTACTTC. Its translation: CASHRAGVQETQYF.

This rearrangement joins TRBV19 to TRBJ1-1; TRBD1 might be the D (6 bases). Trimming pared 4 bases from V and 1 base from J, leaving 13 bases between. This CDR3 is 15 amino acids long. In germline, CDR1 is LNHDA, CDR2 SQIVND (reference sequence). The DNA of the CDR3 is TGTGCCAGTAGTACACCGGGACAACCGAACACTGAAGCTTTCTTT. This sequence encodes CASSTPGQPNTEAFF. The full variable domain, completed using reference TRBV19 and TRBJ1-1, is DGGITQSPKYLFRKEGQNVTLSCEQNLNHDAMYWYRQDPGQGLRLIYYSQIVNDFQKGDIAEGYSVSREKKESFPLTVTSAQKNPTAFYLCASSTPGQPNTEAFFGQGTRLTVV.

This chain connects TRBV5-1 to TRBJ2-7; 9 bases map to TRBD2. There are 15 residues in the CDR3. Looked up from germline, CDR1 is SGHRS and CDR2 is YFSETQ. The junction had 5 bases not matched to a gene; V was cut back by 2 bases and J by 2 bases. CDR3 sequence: CASSFRQREAYEQYF. In nucleotides, the CDR3 is TGCGCCAGCAGCTTCCGTCAGCGGGAGGCCTACGAGCAGTACTTC.

V gene TRBV10-3 combines with J gene TRBJ1-1; 7 bases line up with TRBD1. V lost 3 bases to trimming and J lost 6 bases; unmatched junction nucleotides: 10. The CDR3 has 15 amino acids. Germline V gene sequence: CDR1 ENHRY, CDR2 SYGVKD. Here the CDR3 reads CAISDYEGATSEAFF. As DNA, the CDR3 is TGTGCCATCAGTGATTATGAGGGGGCGACCTCTGAAGCTTTCTTT.

The chain recombines TRBV29-1 with TRBJ2-1, with D possibly TRBD2 on 7 matching bases. Germline loops: CDR1 SQVTM, CDR2 ANQGSEA. The ends were cut back, 8 bases at V and 3 bases at J, with 23 bases in the middle. The CDR3 totals 16 residues. The CDR3 spells CSFVNPQGTNYNEQFF. The CDR3, as DNA: TGCAGCTTTGTAAATCCCCAGGGGACTAACTACAATGAGCAGTTCTTC.

V and J are TRBV3-1 (or the pseudogene TRBV3-2) and TRBJ1-5; 9 bases agree with TRBD1. This CDR3 contains 14 residues. V dropped 3 bases and J dropped 5; count of bases not matched to a gene: 2. Germline lookup yields CDR1 LGHDT and CDR2 YNNKEL (reference sequence). CDR3 DNA: TGTGCCAGCAGCCACCGGGACAGGGATCAGCCCCAGCATTTT. Its translation: CASSHRDRDQPQHF.

V gene TRBV28 combines with J gene TRBJ2-7; 7 bases map to TRBD2. This CDR3 is 15 amino acids long. With 5 bases clipped from V and 0 bases from J, the junction kept 7 bases outside the gene matches. Germline values: CDR1 MDHEN, CDR2 SYDVKM. The CDR3 coding sequence is TGTGCCAGCAGTGAGGGAGGGACGGCCTCCTACGAGCAGTACTTC. Protein: CASSEGGTASYEQYF.

Only a few counts were recorded for this clone. The CDR3 nucleotides are TGTGCCAGCAGCTCCCTACTAGGAGAGACCCAGTACTTC. Protein: CASSSLLGETQYF. The chain recombines TRBV6-4 with TRBJ2-5, with a possible D match to TRBD2 (5 bases). CDR3 size: 13 residues. The V gene's germline CDR1 is MRHNA and CDR2 SNTAGT. V was cut by 6 bases and J by 4 bases, with 12 bases left in between.

The V call is TRBV7-9, the J call TRBJ1-1; weak D call: TRBD1 (6 bases). CDR1 is SEHNR and CDR2 is FQNEAQ in the germline V gene (reference sequence). With 4 bases removed from V and 5 bases from J, the gap between germline ends came to 11 bases. CDR3 length: 13 residues. The CDR3 coding sequence is TGTGCCAGCAGCTCAGGGGCGGTGACTGAAGCTTTCTTT. Translation: CASSSGAVTEAFF.

The chain is built from TRBV9 and TRBJ2-2, with 9 nucleotides matching TRBD1. There are 17 residues in the CDR3. CDR1 is SGDLS and CDR2 is YYNGEE in the germline V gene. The V gene end was trimmed by 0 bases and the J gene end by 4 bases; junction bases not matched to a gene: 7. CDR3 sequence: CASSVGVGTGSTGELFF. The CDR3 nucleotides read TGTGCCAGCAGCGTAGGGGTCGGGACAGGGAGCACCGGGGAGCTGTTTTTT. The full variable domain, completed using reference TRBV9 and TRBJ2-2, is DSGVTQTPKHLITATGQRVTLRCSPRSGDLSVYWYQQSLDQGLQFLIQYYNGEERAKGNILERFSAQQFPDLHSELNLSSLELGDSALYFCASSVGVGTGSTGELFFGEGSRLTVL.

This clone has more than one count but fewer than ten. The chain employs TRBV5-1 and TRBJ2-1, with a weak D call TRBD2 (6 bases). The CDR3 spans 15 residues. The V end was cut by 2 bases, the J end by 1 base, with 10 bases between. In germline, CDR1 is SGHRS, CDR2 YFSETQ. The CDR3 DNA reads as TGCGCCAGCAGCTTAGGCGGGATGTCCTACAATGAGCAGTTCTTC. Protein product: CASSLGGMSYNEQFF.

V and J are TRBV7-6 and TRBJ2-7; no clear D. Germline V gene sequence: CDR1 SGHVS, CDR2 FNYEAQ. The V end was cut by 1 base, the J end by 5 bases, with 6 bases between. The CDR3 covers 12 residues. CDR3 in amino acids: CASSLGADEQYF. The DNA of the CDR3 is TGTGCCAGCAGCTTAGGGGCTGACGAGCAGTACTTC. Drawing the rest from reference TRBV7-6 and TRBJ2-7, the complete variable domain is GAGVSQSPRYKVTKRGQDVALRCDPISGHVSLYWYRQALGQGPEFLTYFNYEAQQDKSGLPNDRFSAERPEGSISTLTIQRTEQRDSAMYRCASSLGADEQYFGPGTRLTVT.

The rearrangement joins TRBV7-9 to TRBJ1-1, with 7 bases lining up with TRBD1. Germline CDR1 and CDR2: SEHNR and FQNEAQ (reference sequence). CDR3 size: 14 residues. V was pared by 6 bases and J by 1 base, with 5 bases of the junction left unmatched. CDR3 amino acids: CASSHGTENTEAFF. For the CDR3, the DNA is TGTGCCAGCAGTCATGGGACAGAGAACACTGAAGCTTTCTTT.

CDR3 protein: CASSQDFDRGSYNEQFF. CDR3 nucleotides: TGCGCCAGCAGCCAAGATTTCGACAGGGGCTCCTACAATGAGCAGTTCTTC. The chain uses TRBV4-1 and TRBJ2-1, with 8 bases matching TRBD1. J gave up 0 bases and V 0 bases, and 4 bases lay outside the gene matches. The germline V gene has CDR1 MGHRA and CDR2 YSYEKL. The CDR3 consists of 17 residues.

The rearrangement uses TRBV14 and TRBJ1-2; D might be TRBD1 (5 bases). The germline V gene has CDR1 SGHDN and CDR2 FVKESK. This CDR3 contains 13 residues. With 4 bases removed from V and 6 bases from J, the gap between germline ends came to 12 bases. CDR3 coding DNA: TGTGCCAGCAGCCCAGGGAGGTCCAATGGCTACACCTTC. This translates into CASSPGRSNGYTF.

This clone was seen only a few times. The chain has TRBV9 and TRBJ2-1; perhaps TRBD2 as D (5 bases). Deletions cut 3 bases from V and 8 bases from J, with 21 bases between. The CDR3 is made up of 16 amino acids. CDR1 and CDR2 from the germline V gene are SGDLS and YYNGEE. Here the CDR3 DNA reads TGTGCCAGCAGCGCCGACCTTGCGAGAGGGAGAGATGAGCAGTTCTTC. It codes for CASSADLARGRDEQFF.

The rearrangement uses TRBV9 and TRBJ1-2; possible D gene TRBD1, 6 bases. Germline V gives CDR1 SGDLS, CDR2 YYNGEE. The germline V and J ends were trimmed by 0 bases and 0 bases, with 9 bases remaining between them. The CDR3 runs to 15 residues. The CDR3 bases are TGTGCCAGCAGCGTAGGGACAGCTACTAACTATGGCTACACCTTC. Translated: CASSVGTATNYGYTF.

The chain carries TRBV12-5 and TRBJ2-5; D perhaps matches TRBD2 (7 bases). From germline, CDR1 is LGHNT and CDR2 FRNRAP. Trimming stripped 2 bases from V and 4 bases from J, with 20 bases between. The CDR3 is made up of 17 amino acids. In DNA, the CDR3 is TGTGCTAGTGGTTTGCCTTCCTTGGGGGGGCCGGGAGAGACCCAGTACTTC. It yields the protein CASGLPSLGGPGETQYF.

The chain carries TRBV19 and TRBJ2-3; D is possibly TRBD2 (6 bases). The CDR3 covers 14 residues. V lost 7 bases and J 7 bases, leaving 18 bases between the germline ends. Germline CDR1 is LNHDA and CDR2 is SQIVND (reference sequence). CDR3 nucleotides: TGTGCCAGTATGCGGGACTCCCGGGGTTATACGCAGTATTTT. Its translation is CASMRDSRGYTQYF.

V usage is TRBV27 and J usage is TRBJ2-5, with 7 nucleotides matching TRBD1. The CDR3 loop spans 14 amino acids. Germline CDR1 and CDR2: MNHEY and SMNVEV (reference sequence). V was pared by 4 bases and J by 0 bases, with 2 bases of the junction left unmatched. CDR3 loop: CASSSTGDQETQYF. Written as DNA, the CDR3 is TGTGCCAGCAGTTCAACAGGGGACCAAGAGACCCAGTACTTC.

The chain carries TRBV3-1 (or the pseudogene TRBV3-2) and TRBJ2-1; TRBD2 matches at 7 bases. This CDR3 contains 16 residues. Germline-derived CDR1 and CDR2 are LGHDT and YNNKEL (reference sequence). J gave up 2 bases and V 1 base, and 5 bases lay outside the gene matches. The CDR3 loop is CASSQGQRDAYNEQFF. Here the CDR3 DNA reads TGTGCCAGCAGCCAAGGTCAGCGGGACGCCTACAATGAGCAGTTCTTC.

Worth noting for this clone: A read error may produce the germline difference seen at one junction end. The rearrangement links TRBV9 to TRBJ2-5; 7 bases agree with TRBD2. This CDR3 is built from 16 residues. Looked up from germline, CDR1 is SGDLS and CDR2 is YYNGEE. In nucleotides, the CDR3 is TGTGCCAGCACCGTAACCCCTGGGGGGGGCCAAGAGACCCAGTACTTC. It codes for CASTVTPGGGQETQYF.

V and J are TRBV5-4 and TRBJ1-1; D remains ambiguous. Trimming cost V 0 bases and J 0 bases, with 9 bases left between them. The germline CDR1 and CDR2 sequences are SGHNT and YYREEE (reference sequence). The CDR3 is made up of 15 amino acids. Here the CDR3 DNA reads TGTGCCAGCAGCTTGGGGGCAGGCTTGAACACTGAAGCTTTCTTT. This codes for CASSLGAGLNTEAFF.

This rearrangement joins TRBV19 to TRBJ1-1; D is unclear. The germline V gene has CDR1 LNHDA and CDR2 SQIVND (reference sequence). V lost 5 bases and J 1 base, leaving 20 bases between the germline ends. This CDR3 has 17 residues. The CDR3 is CASSWGGGRTKNTEAFF. The CDR3 DNA reads as TGTGCCAGTAGTTGGGGTGGTGGTAGGACTAAGAACACTGAAGCTTTCTTT.

The chain carries TRBV27 and TRBJ1-6, with 11 bases that match TRBD1. Looked up from germline, CDR1 is MNHEY and CDR2 is SMNVEV (reference sequence). The trim removed 6 bases at V and 10 bases at J, leaving 5 bases unmatched. The CDR3 loop spans 14 amino acids. Here the CDR3 DNA reads TGTGCCAGCAGGACGGGACAGGGGGGCTCACCCCTCCACTTT. This translates into CASRTGQGGSPLHF.

About this clone itself: This same CDR3 is encoded by further DNA sequences in the sample. The V gene is TRBV9, the J gene TRBJ2-2; D might be TRBD1 (6 bases). In germline, CDR1 is SGDLS, CDR2 YYNGEE. The CDR3 is 16 residues long. Trimming removed 0 bases at V and 2 bases at J, with 11 bases between. The CDR3 coding sequence is TGTGCCAGCAGCGTAGTGGCAGGGGCTAACACCGGGGAGCTGTTTTTT. Protein product: CASSVVAGANTGELFF.